This T cell receptor (beta chain) was documented in a study of blood T cells in healthy people across ages. CDR3 length: 14 residues. V was cut by 7 bases and J by 4 bases, with 16 bases left in between. Germline CDR1 is MNHEY and CDR2 is SVGEGT. Combining a sample-barcoded 5' primer with a J-beta primer mix, a second PCR ran for about 6 to 12 cycles. TCRdb used MiXCR to reprocess the 5' RACE reads, holding one entry per CDR3 protein. This sample carries roughly 1.9 million distinct CDR3 sequences, around 40% of them seen once, and the ten largest clones take 23%. What was sequenced was blood. The clonotype originates from a human donor in good health. V and J are TRBV6-2 or TRBV6-3 and TRBJ1-1; D is uncertain. The CDR3 sequence: CASKKEPLTTEAFF. CDR3 in DNA: TGTGCCAGCAAGAAGGAACCATTAACCACTGAAGCTTTCTTT.